The 10 T cell receptor beta chains reported below all come from one sample, sequenced in a study of cytomegalovirus exposure and HLA in healthy donors. The PCR employed 60 Vbeta primers together with 13 Jbeta primers. Sequencing used immunoSEQ multiplex PCR; TCRdb keeps in-frame clones, though not all of them. Found here are about 150,000 clones, about 61% of them singletons; the top ten hold 2% to 3%. The material sequenced was PBMCs. The receptor set was obtained from a woman aged 40 to 49 in good health and CMV-seronegative.

The gene calls are TRBV7-6 and TRBJ2-7; a weak D match, TRBD2 (6 bases). Germline CDR1 SGHVS, CDR2 FNYEAQ. The ends were cut back, 2 bases at V and 5 bases at J, with 10 bases in the middle. The CDR3 spans 13 residues. The CDR3 DNA is TGTGCCAGCAGCTTACTAGCGACTAACGAGCAGTACTTC. Its protein is CASSLLATNEQYF.

This chain links TRBV7-3 with TRBJ1-1; 8 nucleotides line up with TRBD1. Trimming cost V 4 bases and J 4 bases; bases outside gene matches: 5. CDR1 and CDR2 from the germline V gene are SGHTA and FQGTGA. This CDR3 is built from 14 residues. CDR3 in DNA: TGTGCCAGCAGCTCACAGGGGGGGGTCACTGAAGCTTTCTTT. As protein: CASSSQGGVTEAFF.

The rearrangement joins TRBV7-9 to TRBJ2-6, with a possible D match to TRBD2 (7 bases). The CDR3 is made up of 18 amino acids. Looked up from germline, CDR1 is SEHNR and CDR2 is FQNEAQ (reference sequence). V was cut by 5 bases and J by 4 bases, with 21 bases left in between. As DNA, the CDR3 is TGTGCCAGCAGCCCGGCAGGGGTGGCGGGGGCCGGGGCCAACGTCCTGACTTTC. This gives the protein CASSPAGVAGAGANVLTF. Complete variable domain (other parts from reference TRBV7-9 and TRBJ2-6): DTGVSQNPRHKITKRGQNVTFRCDPISEHNRLYWYRQTLGQGPEFLTYFQNEAQLEKSRLLSDRFSAERPKGSFSTLEIQRTEQGDSAMYLCASSPAGVAGAGANVLTFGAGSRLTVL.

The J gene is TRBJ2-3, the V gene TRBV4-1; TRBD2 aligns across 8 bases. The CDR3 is made up of 14 amino acids. Germline V lookup: CDR1 MGHRA, CDR2 YSYEKL. V shed 8 bases and J 5 bases; nucleotides not matched to a gene: 9. The CDR3 DNA sequence: TGCGCCAGCTTTAGCGGGGCTCGGGGAGATACGCAGTATTTT. This sequence encodes CASFSGARGDTQYF.

The sample holds a few counts of this clone. V is TRBV30 and J is TRBJ2-5; the D is unclear. The DNA end favors TRBJ2-7, so the J call may be wrong. This CDR3 contains 13 residues. CDR1 is GTSNPN, CDR2 SVGIG, per germline (reference sequence). In DNA form, the CDR3 reads TGTGCCTGGAGCCCCCTCCGGTCCTACGAGCAGTACTTC. Translated: CAWSPLRSYEQYF.

The chain has TRBV2 and TRBJ1-6; D perhaps matches TRBD1 (5 bases). Per germline, CDR1 SNHLY and CDR2 FYNNEI. The CDR3 spans 15 residues. V was shortened by 2 bases and J by 4 bases, with 9 bases between the two germline ends. CDR3 nucleotide sequence: TGTGCCAGCAGTGAACGCGGGGGTTATAATTCACCCCTCCACTTT. It encodes CASSERGGYNSPLHF.

The chain combines TRBV7-2 with TRBJ2-7, with 9 bases fitting TRBD2. Germline CDR1 and CDR2: SGHTA and FQGNSA. The CDR3 is 17 amino acids. J was trimmed by 3 bases and V by 5 bases; bases with no gene match: 14. The CDR3: CASSLLRASGDSYEQYF. CDR3 DNA sequence: TGTGCCAGCAGCCTCCTTAGGGCTAGCGGGGACAGCTACGAGCAGTACTTC.

The chain links TRBV7-8 to TRBJ2-5, with D possibly matching TRBD1 (5 bases). The CDR3 is 17 residues long. The V gene's germline CDR1 is SGHVS and CDR2 FQNEAQ. Deletions cut 1 base from V and 0 bases from J, with 15 bases between. DNA for the CDR3: TGTGCCAGCAGCTTAGTCAGATACGGACACGACCAAGAGACCCAGTACTTC. Translated: CASSLVRYGHDQETQYF.

This sequence joins TRBV7-9 and TRBJ2-7; no firm D call. Germline CDR1 reads SEHNR; CDR2 reads FQNEAQ (reference sequence). V shed 4 bases and J shed 7 bases, with 8 bases lying between them. This CDR3 is built from 11 residues. The CDR3 here is CASSSELEQYF. CDR3 coding DNA: TGTGCCAGCAGCTCTGAACTGGAGCAGTACTTC.

The chain combines TRBV19 with TRBJ1-6; D not resolved. The CDR3 consists of 14 residues. Trimming took 7 bases from V and 9 from J, leaving 16 bases between them. From germline, CDR1 is LNHDA and CDR2 SQIVND (reference sequence). DNA of the CDR3: TGTGCCAGTACCCCGACCCAAACGGGTTCACCCCTCCACTTT. Translated: CASTPTQTGSPLHF.